This TCR beta chain comes out of a study of shared clonotypes between healthy human individuals. About this clone: Its antigen remains unidentified.

Study observations and caveats: Larger estimated richness was generally seen in naive subsets than in memory subsets.

The CDR3 totals 14 residues. Trimming took 6 bases from V and 3 from J, leaving 14 bases between them. The germline CDR1 and CDR2 sequences are MGHRA and YSYEKL. Sequencing used immunoSEQ multiplex PCR; TCRdb keeps in-frame clones, though not all of them. The sample shows about 990,000 clones, around 78% of them seen only once. The TCR sequence derives from a man between 18 and 29 years old in good health. Some clones in this sample may be carry-over from other donors' samples. Material for sequencing was memory CD4+ T cells from PBMCs. Sample subset: CD45RA-negative fraction. The chain combines TRBV4-1 with TRBJ2-5, with a tentative D call TRBD1 (6 bases). The CDR3 loop is CASRPRTAEETQYF. The CDR3 coding sequence is TGCGCCAGCAGGCCTCGGACAGCGGAAGAGACCCAGTACTTC.